This T cell receptor beta chain was sequenced for a study of blood T cell repertoires in COVID-19. Study context: The analysed material was cDNA or gDNA that came from T cells, B-cell-depleted T cells, or PBMCs.

The CDR3 has 14 amino acids. The germline gives CDR1 MNHEY, CDR2 SVGAGI. Deletions cut 9 bases from V and 0 bases from J, with 12 bases between. As originally analysed: Estimated nucleated cell counts came from reference gene primer amplification. TCRdb's table, derived via immunoSEQ multiplex PCR, lists solely in-frame clones and lacks some. V and J calls and clone size come straight from that table; D and trimming were deduced from the DNA. The sample holds 300,000 to 400,000 clones, 85% to 90% seen once. This receptor was taken from a woman in her 70s with COVID-19, enrolled during active disease. The material sequenced was peripheral blood. The genes are TRBV6-5 and TRBJ1-5; weak D call: TRBD1 (5 bases). This CDR3 is CASTDGHSNQPQHF. The CDR3 nucleotides read TGTGCCAGTACGGACGGACATAGCAATCAGCCCCAGCATTTT.